This T cell receptor beta chain comes out of a study of CD8 T cells in Susac syndrome. Study results and limitations: There were around 15 Susac-specific public clones in total CD8+ repertoires and 5 or 6 in CD8+ TEMRA repertoires.

The V end lost 5 bases, the J end lost 5 bases, and 9 bases lay between the germline ends. Germline V lookup: CDR1 SGHVS, CDR2 FNYEAQ. There are 13 residues in the CDR3. Concerning this clonotype: Its matching antigen is unknown.

Reverse transcription of about 0.5 to 1 ug RNA was carried out with random hexamers. TCRdb processed the immunoSEQ multiplex PCR reads anew with MiXCR; each CDR3 protein has one entry. The sample shows 65,000 to 85,000 distinct CDR3 sequences, about 93% of them seen only once. The sample comprised CD8+ T cells from PBMCs. This clonotype originated in a human donor with Susac syndrome. The chain employs TRBV7-6 and TRBJ2-2; possibly TRBD1 for D (5 bases). The CDR3 loop is CASSPTVTGELFF. The CDR3 DNA sequence: TGTGCCAGCAGCCCGACAGTTACCGGGGAGCTGTTTTTT.